This T cell receptor beta chain was sequenced for a study of blood T cell repertoires in COVID-19. Study-level information: The origin of the acute and convalescent COVID-19 samples was the United States, Italy and Spain. Sources were T cells, B-cell-depleted T cells, or PBMCs; the material itself was cDNA or gDNA.

As handled by the study authors: The assay estimated nucleated cells by amplifying reference gene primers. Clones were read by immunoSEQ multiplex PCR, and TCRdb kept only the in-frame ones, dropping some. The V and J calls and clone size come from that table; D and trimming were worked out from the DNA. The data show 60,000 to 75,000 clones, with roughly 88% seen just once and around 3.7% held by the top ten. Germline V lookup: CDR1 MGHRA, CDR2 YSYEKL. The germline V and J ends were trimmed by 1 base and 5 bases, with 9 bases remaining between them. The CDR3 is 13 amino acids. J is TRBJ2-7 and V is TRBV4-1, with D possibly being TRBD1 (6 bases). The sequence came from a human donor in a cohort sampled during active COVID-19. Source material: peripheral blood. The CDR3 reads CASSQGAGDEQYF. The DNA of the CDR3 is TGCGCCAGCAGCCAAGGGGCAGGGGACGAGCAGTACTTC.